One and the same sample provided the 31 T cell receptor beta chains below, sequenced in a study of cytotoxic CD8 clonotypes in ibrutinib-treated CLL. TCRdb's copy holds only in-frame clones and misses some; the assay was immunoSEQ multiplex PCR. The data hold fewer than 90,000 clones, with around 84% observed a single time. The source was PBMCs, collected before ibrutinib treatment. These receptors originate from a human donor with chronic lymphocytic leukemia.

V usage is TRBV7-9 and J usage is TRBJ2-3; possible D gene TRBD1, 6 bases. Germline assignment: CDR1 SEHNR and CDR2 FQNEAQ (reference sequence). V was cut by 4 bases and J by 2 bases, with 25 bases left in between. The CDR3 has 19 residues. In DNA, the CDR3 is TGTGCCAGCAGCTCTAACCGAGGACAGCCTCCACACTACACAGATACGCAGTATTTT. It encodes CASSSNRGQPPHYTDTQYF.

The CDR3 DNA reads TGTGCCAGCAGCCCGACAGGGGGCTATGGCTACACCTTC. This encodes CASSPTGGYGYTF. The chain links TRBV5-4 to TRBJ1-2; 9 positions match TRBD1. In germline, CDR1 is SGHNT, CDR2 YYREEE (reference sequence). The CDR3 is 13 residues long. The trim removed 4 bases at V and 4 bases at J, leaving 2 bases unmatched.

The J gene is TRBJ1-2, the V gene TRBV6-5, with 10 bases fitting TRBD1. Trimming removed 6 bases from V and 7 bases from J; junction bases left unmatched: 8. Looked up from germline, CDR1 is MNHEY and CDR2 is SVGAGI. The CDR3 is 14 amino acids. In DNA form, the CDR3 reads TGTGCCAGCAGCCCGGGACAGGGGTGGTCTGGCTACACCTTC. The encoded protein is CASSPGQGWSGYTF.

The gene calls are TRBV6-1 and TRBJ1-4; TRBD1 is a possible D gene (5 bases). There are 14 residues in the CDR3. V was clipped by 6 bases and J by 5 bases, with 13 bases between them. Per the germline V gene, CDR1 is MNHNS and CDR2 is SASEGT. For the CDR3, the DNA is TGTGCCAGCAGCGTTAGAGGGGTAAATGAAAAACTGTTTTTT. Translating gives CASSVRGVNEKLFF.

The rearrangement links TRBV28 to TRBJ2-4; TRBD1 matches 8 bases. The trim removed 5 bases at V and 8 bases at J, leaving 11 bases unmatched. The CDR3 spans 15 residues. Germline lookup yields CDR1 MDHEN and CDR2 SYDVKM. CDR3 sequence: CASSVPQGAGDIQYF. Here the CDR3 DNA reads TGTGCCAGCAGTGTACCGCAGGGGGCCGGCGACATTCAGTACTTC.

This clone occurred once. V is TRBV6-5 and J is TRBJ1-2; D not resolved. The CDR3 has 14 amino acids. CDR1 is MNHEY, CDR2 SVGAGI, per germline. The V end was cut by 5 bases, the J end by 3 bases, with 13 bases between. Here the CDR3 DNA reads TGTGCCAGCAGTGGGCCGGGAGGGTACTATGGCTACACCTTC. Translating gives CASSGPGGYYGYTF.

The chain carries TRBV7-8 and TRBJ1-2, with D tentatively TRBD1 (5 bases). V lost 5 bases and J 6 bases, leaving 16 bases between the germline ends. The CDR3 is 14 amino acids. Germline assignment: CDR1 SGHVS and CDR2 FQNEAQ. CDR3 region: CASSPSDRRHGYTF. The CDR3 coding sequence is TGTGCCAGCAGCCCCTCAGACAGAAGGCATGGCTACACCTTC.

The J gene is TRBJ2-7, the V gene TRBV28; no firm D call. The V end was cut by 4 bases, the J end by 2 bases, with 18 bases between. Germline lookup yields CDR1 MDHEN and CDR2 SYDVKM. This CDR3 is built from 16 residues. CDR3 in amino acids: CASSSPRAARPYEQYF. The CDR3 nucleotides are TGTGCCAGCAGTTCCCCCCGGGCAGCTCGCCCCTACGAGCAGTACTTC.

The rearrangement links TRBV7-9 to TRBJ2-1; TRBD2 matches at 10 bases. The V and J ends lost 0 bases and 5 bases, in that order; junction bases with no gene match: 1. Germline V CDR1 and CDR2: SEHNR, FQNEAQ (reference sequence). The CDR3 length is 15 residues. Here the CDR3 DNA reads TGTGCCAGCAGCTTAGCTACTAGCGGGAACAATGAGCAGTTCTTC. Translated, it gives CASSLATSGNNEQFF.

Written as DNA, the CDR3 is TGCGCCAGCAGCACGAGGGAGGCCGTGACAGATACGCAGTATTTT. Its protein product is CASSTREAVTDTQYF. J is TRBJ2-3 and V is TRBV5-1, with D tentatively TRBD2 (6 bases). V lost 4 bases and J lost 3, with 15 bases in between. Germline V CDR1 and CDR2: SGHRS, YFSETQ. The CDR3 extends over 15 amino acids.

CDR3 loop: CASSSGIYTGELFF. The CDR3 coding sequence is TGTGCCAGCAGCTCGGGGATTTACACCGGGGAGCTGTTTTTT. The chain employs TRBV27 and TRBJ2-2; tentatively, D is TRBD2 (5 bases). Looked up from germline, CDR1 is MNHEY and CDR2 is SMNVEV (reference sequence). CDR3 length: 14 residues. Trimming removed 6 bases at V and 3 bases at J, with 11 bases between.

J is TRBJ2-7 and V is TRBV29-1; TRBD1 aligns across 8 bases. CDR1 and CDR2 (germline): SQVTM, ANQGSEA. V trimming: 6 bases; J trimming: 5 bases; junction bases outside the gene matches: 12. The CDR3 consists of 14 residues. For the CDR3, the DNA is TGCAGCGTGGGGGCGGGCAGGGGGCCCAACGAGCAGTACTTC. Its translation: CSVGAGRGPNEQYF.

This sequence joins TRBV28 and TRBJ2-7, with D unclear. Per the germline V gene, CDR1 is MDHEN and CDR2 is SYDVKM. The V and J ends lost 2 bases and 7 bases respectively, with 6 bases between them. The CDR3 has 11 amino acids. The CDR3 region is CASSLGLEQYF. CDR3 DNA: TGTGCCAGCAGTTTAGGGTTGGAGCAGTACTTC.

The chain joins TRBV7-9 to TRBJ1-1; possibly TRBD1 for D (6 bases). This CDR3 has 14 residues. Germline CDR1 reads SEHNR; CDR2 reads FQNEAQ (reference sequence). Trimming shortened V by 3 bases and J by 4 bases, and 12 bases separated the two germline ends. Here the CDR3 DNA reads TGTGCCAGCAGCTTGGGGGGCGAGAGCACTGAAGCTTTCTTT. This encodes CASSLGGESTEAFF.

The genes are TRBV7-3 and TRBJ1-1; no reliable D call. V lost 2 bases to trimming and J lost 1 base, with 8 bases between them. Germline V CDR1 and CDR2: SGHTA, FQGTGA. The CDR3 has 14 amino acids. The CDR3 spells CASSLAPQNTEAFF. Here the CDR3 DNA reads TGTGCCAGCAGCTTAGCCCCCCAGAACACTGAAGCTTTCTTT.

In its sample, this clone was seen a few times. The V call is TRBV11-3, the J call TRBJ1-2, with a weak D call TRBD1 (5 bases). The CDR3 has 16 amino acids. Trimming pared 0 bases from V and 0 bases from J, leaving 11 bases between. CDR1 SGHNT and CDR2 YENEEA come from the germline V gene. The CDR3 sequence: CASSLEGREANYGYTF. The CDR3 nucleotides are TGTGCCAGCAGCTTAGAGGGCAGGGAGGCTAACTATGGCTACACCTTC.

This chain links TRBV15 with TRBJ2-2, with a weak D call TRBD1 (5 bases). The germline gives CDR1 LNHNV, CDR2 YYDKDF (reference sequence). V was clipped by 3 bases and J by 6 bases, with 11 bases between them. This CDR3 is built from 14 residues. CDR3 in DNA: TGTGCCACCAGCAGGGGCGACAGTGCCGGGGAGCTGTTTTTT. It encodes CATSRGDSAGELFF.

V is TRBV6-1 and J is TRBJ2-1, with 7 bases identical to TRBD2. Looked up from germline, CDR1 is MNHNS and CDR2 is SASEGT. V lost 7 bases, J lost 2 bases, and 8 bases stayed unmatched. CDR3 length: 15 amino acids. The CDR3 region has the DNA TGTGCCAGCACCCTTGCGGGACTAACCTACAATGAGCAGTTCTTC. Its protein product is CASTLAGLTYNEQFF.

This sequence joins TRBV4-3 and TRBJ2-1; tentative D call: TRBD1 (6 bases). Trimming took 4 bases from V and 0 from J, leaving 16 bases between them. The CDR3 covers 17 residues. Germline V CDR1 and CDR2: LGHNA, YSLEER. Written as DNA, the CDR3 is TGCGCCAGCAGCCGATACCAGGGGCAAATCTCCTACAATGAGCAGTTCTTC. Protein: CASSRYQGQISYNEQFF.

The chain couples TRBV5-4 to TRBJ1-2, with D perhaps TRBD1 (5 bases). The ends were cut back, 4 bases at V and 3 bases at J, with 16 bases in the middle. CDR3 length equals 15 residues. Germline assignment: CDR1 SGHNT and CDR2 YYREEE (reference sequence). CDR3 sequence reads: CASSRREAGDYGYTF. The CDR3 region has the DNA TGTGCCAGCAGCCGACGTGAAGCGGGGGACTATGGCTACACCTTC.

This CDR3 is CASSLTPAGRYQETQYF. DNA of the CDR3: TGTGCCAGCAGCTTAACGCCGGCGGGACGCTACCAAGAGACCCAGTACTTC. The V and J genes are TRBV7-9 and TRBJ2-5; possible D gene TRBD2, 6 bases. Germline loops: CDR1 SEHNR, CDR2 FQNEAQ (reference sequence). CDR3 length: 17 residues. The V and J ends lost 2 bases and 0 bases respectively, with 16 bases between them.

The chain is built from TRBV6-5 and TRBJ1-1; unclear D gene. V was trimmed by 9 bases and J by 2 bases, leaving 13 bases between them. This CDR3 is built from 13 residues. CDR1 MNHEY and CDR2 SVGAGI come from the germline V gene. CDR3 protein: CASRLTLNTEAFF. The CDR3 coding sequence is TGTGCCAGTAGACTGACCCTAAACACTGAAGCTTTCTTT.

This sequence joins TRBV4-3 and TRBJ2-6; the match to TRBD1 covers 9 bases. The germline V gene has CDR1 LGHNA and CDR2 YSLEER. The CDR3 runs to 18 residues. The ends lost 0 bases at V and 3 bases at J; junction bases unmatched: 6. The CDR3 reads CASSQDGQGWLGANVLTF. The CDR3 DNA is TGCGCCAGCAGCCAAGACGGACAGGGGTGGCTTGGGGCCAACGTCCTGACTTTC.

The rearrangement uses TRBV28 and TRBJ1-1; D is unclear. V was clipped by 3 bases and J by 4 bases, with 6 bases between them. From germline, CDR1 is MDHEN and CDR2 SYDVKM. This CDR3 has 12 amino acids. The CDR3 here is CASSLYSTEAFF. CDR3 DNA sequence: TGTGCCAGCAGTTTGTACAGCACTGAAGCTTTCTTT.

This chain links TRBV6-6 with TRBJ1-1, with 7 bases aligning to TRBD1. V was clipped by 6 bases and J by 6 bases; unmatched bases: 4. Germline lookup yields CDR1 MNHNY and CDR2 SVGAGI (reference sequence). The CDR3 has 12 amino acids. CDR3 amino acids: CASRTGVAEAFF. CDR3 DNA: TGTGCCAGCAGAACAGGGGTTGCTGAAGCTTTCTTT.

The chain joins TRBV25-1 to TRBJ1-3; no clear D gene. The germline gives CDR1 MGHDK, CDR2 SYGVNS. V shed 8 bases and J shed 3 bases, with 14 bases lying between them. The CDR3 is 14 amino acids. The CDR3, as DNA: TGTGCCAGCCCTAGCCGGTTAGTTGGAAACACCATATATTTT. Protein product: CASPSRLVGNTIYF.

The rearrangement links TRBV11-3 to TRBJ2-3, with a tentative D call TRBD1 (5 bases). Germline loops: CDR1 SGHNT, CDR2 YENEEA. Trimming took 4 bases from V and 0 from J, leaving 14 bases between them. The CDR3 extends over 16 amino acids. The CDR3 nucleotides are TGTGCCAGCAGCTCCCAGTTGACAGTTAGCACAGATACGCAGTATTTT. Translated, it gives CASSSQLTVSTDTQYF.

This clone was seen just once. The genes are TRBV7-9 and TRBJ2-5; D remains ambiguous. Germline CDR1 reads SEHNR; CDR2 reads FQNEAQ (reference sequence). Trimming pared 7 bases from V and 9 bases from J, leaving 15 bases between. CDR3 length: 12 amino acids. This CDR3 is CASTPGRVAQYF. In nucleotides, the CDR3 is TGTGCCAGCACCCCGGGCCGCGTGGCCCAGTACTTC. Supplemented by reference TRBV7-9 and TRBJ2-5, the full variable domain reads DTGVSQNPRHKITKRGQNVTFRCDPISEHNRLYWYRQTLGQGPEFLTYFQNEAQLEKSRLLSDRFSAERPKGSFSTLEIQRTEQGDSAMYLCASTPGRVAQYFGPGTRLLVL.

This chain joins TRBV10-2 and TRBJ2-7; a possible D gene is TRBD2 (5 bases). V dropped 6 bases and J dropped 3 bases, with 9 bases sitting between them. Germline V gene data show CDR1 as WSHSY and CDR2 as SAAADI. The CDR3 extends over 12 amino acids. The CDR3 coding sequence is TGCGCCAGCAGCATCCGGGACTACGAGCAGTACTTC. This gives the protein CASSIRDYEQYF.

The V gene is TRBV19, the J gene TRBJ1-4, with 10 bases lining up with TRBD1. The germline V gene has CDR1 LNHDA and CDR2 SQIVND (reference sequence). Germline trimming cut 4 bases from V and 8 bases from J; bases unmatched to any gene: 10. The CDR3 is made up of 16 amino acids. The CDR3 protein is CASSTPPTGGREKLFF. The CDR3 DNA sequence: TGTGCCAGTAGTACACCCCCGACAGGGGGCCGGGAAAAACTGTTTTTT.

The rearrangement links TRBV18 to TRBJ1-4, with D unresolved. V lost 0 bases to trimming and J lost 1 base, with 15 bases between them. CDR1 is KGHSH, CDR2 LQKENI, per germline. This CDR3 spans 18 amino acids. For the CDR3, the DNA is TGTGCCAGCTCACCACCGGCGAGGATTGGTGTAACTAATGAAAAACTGTTTTTT. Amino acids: CASSPPARIGVTNEKLFF.